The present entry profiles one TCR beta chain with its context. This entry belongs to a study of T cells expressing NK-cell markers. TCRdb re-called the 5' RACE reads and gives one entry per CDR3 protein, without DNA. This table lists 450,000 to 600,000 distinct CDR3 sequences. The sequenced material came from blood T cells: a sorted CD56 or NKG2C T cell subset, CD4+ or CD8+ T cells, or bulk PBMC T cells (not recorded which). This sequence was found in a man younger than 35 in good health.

CDR3 region: CAISASSGNQPQHF. The gene calls are TRBV10-3 and TRBJ1-5. The CDR3 consists of 14 residues. The germline V gene has CDR1 ENHRY and CDR2 SYGVKD.